Detailed here is one T cell receptor (beta chain). TCRdb reprocessed the multiplex PCR reads via MiXCR and lists one record per CDR3 protein. The sample consists of around 70,000 distinct CDR3 sequences, around 43% of them appearing once. The data were taken from a study of breast tumors, draining lymph nodes, adjacent tissues. V was shortened by 4 bases and J by 7 bases, with 17 bases between the two germline ends. The CDR3 sequence is 16 residues long. Germline CDR1 and CDR2: SEHNR and FQNEAQ (reference sequence). The specimen sequenced was breast tumor tissue. V usage is TRBV7-9 and J usage is TRBJ1-6; no clear D. The clonotype comes from a female donor with breast cancer. Some clones in this sample may be carry-over from other donors' samples. The CDR3 loop is CASSSSVGVRNSPLHF. As DNA, the CDR3 is TGTGCCAGCAGCTCCTCCGTGGGTGTCCGGAATTCACCCCTCCACTTT.